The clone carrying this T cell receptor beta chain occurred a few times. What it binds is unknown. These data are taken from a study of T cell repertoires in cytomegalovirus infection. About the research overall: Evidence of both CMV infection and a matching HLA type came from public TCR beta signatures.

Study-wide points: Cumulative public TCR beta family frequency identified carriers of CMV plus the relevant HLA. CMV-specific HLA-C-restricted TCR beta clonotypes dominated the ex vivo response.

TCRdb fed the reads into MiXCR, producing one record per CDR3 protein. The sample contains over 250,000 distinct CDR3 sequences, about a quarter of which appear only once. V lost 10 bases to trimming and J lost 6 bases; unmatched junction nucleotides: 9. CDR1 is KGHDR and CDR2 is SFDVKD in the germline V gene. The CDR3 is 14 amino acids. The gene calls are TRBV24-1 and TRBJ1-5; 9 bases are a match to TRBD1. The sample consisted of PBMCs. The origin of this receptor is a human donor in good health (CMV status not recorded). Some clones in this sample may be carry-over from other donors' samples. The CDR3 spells CATSRDRVSQPQHF. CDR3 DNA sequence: TGTGCCACATCCCGGGACAGGGTCAGTCAGCCCCAGCATTTT.